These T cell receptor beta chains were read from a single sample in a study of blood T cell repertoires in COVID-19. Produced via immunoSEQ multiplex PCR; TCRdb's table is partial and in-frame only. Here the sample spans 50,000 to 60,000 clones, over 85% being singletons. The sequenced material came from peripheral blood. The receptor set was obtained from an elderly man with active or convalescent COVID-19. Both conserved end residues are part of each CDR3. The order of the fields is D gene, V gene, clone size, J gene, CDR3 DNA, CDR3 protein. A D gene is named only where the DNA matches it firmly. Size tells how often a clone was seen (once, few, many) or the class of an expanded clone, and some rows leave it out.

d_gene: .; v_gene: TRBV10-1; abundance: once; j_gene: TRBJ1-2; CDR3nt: TGCGCCAGCAGTGAGTCGCTCGGGTTAAACTATGGCTACACCTTC; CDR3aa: CASSESLGLNYGYTF
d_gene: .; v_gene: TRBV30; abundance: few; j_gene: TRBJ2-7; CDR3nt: TGTGCCTGGAGTACGCTACCCCCTCGGGAGCAGTACTTC; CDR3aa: CAWSTLPPREQYF
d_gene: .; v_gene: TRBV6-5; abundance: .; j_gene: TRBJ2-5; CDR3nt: TGTGCCAGCAGTTTCTTCGGGGGCGGGGGGACCCAGTACTTC; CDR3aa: CASSFFGGGGTQYF
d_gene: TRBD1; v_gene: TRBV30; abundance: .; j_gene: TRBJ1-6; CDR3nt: TGTGCCGGCAGGGACAGGGTGAATTCACCCCTCCACTTT; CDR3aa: CAGRDRVNSPLHF
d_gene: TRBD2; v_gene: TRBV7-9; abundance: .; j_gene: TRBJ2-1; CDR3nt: TGTGCCAGCAGCTTAGGGACGGGGGGGAATGAGCAGTTCTTC; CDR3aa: CASSLGTGGNEQFF
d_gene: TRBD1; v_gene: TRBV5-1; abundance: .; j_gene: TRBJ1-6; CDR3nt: TGCGCCAGCAGCTTCCACCGGGACAGGGGCTATAATTCACCCCTCCACTTT; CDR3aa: CASSFHRDRGYNSPLHF
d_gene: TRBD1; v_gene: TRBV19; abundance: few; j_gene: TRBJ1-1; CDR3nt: TGTGCCAGTAGTATAGGAGGGACAGGGGCTTCTGAAGCTTTCTTT; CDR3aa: CASSIGGTGASEAFF
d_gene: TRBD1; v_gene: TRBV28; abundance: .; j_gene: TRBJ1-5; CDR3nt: TGTGCCAGCAGTGACAGGGAAAGCTATAGCAATCAGCCCCAGCATTTT; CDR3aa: CASSDRESYSNQPQHF
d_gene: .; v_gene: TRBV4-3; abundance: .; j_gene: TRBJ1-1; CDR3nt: TGCGCCAGCAGCCCAGACATTGGAGCGAAGACTGAAGCTTTCTTT; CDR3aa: CASSPDIGAKTEAFF
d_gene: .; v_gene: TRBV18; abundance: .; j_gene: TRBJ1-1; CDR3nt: TGTGCCAGCTCACCATTAACAGGCGAGAACACTGAAGCTTTCTTT; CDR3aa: CASSPLTGENTEAFF
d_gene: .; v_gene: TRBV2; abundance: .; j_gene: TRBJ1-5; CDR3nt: TGTGCCAGCAGTGGTGGGGGGTCGGGTCAGCCCCAGCATTTT; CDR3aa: CASSGGGSGQPQHF
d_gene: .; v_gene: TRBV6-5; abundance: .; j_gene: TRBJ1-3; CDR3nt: TGTGCCAGCAGGGGGCAGGGCTTCTCTGGAAACACCATATATTTT; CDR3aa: CASRGQGFSGNTIYF
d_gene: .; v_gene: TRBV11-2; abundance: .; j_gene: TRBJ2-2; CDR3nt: TGTGCCAGCAGCCCGCTGTCCGGGGAGCGCACCGGGGAGCTGTTTTTT; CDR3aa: CASSPLSGERTGELFF
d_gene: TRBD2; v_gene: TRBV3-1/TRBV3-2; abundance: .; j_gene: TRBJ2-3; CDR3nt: TGTGCCAGCAGCTTCCGGACTAGGGCCCTAGGTACGCAGTATTTT; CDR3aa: CASSFRTRALGTQYF
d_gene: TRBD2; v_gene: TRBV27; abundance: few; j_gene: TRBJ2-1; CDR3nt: TGTGCCAGCAGTTTAGTAAGCGGGAGGAATGAGCAGTTCTTC; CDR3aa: CASSLVSGRNEQFF
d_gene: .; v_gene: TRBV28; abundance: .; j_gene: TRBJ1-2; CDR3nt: TGTGCCAGCAGTACCACCCAGGGGCGACATTATGGCTACACCTTC; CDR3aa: CASSTTQGRHYGYTF
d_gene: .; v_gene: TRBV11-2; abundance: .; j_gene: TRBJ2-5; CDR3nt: TGTGCCAGCAGCTTAGGCGGTAGAACCAACCAAGAGACCCAGTACTTC; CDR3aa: CASSLGGRTNQETQYF
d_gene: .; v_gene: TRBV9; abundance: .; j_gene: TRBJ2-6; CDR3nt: TGTGCCAGCAGCCCCACGCAGGGGCGCTTTTCTGGGGCCAACGTCCTGACTTTC; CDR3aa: CASSPTQGRFSGANVLTF
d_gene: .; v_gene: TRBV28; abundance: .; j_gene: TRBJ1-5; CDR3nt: TGTGCCAGCAGCCAAGTAGGGGGTTCCAATCAGCCCCAGCATTTT; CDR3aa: CASSQVGGSNQPQHF
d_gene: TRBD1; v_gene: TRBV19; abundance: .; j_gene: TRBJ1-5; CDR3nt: TGTGCCAGTAGTATAAAGGGACAGAGACTCAATCAGCCCCAGCATTTT; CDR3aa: CASSIKGQRLNQPQHF
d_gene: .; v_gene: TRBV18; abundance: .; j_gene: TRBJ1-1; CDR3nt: TGTGCCAGCTCACTACGCCATTCCCCCGGGACACCCTTGGGGAGCACTGAAGCTTTCTTT; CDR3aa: CASSLRHSPGTPLGSTEAFF
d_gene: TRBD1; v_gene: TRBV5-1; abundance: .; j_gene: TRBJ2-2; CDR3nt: TGCGCCAGCAGGACAGGGGATCCATCGTCTTTCAACACCGGGGAGCTGTTTTTT; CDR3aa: CASRTGDPSSFNTGELFF
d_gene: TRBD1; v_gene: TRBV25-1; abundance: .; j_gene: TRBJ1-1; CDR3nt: TGTGCCAGCAGTGATACGGACAGGTACACCACTGAAGCTTTCTTT; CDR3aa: CASSDTDRYTTEAFF
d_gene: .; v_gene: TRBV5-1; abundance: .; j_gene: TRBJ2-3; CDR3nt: TGCGCCAGCAGCCCCACGCCAGGCTTAACAGATACGCAGTATTTT; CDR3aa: CASSPTPGLTDTQYF
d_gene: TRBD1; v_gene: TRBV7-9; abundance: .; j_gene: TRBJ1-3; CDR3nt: TGTGCCAGCAGCATCCACCGCCGGACAGGGGTGACGGCTGGAAACACCATATATTTT; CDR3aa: CASSIHRRTGVTAGNTIYF
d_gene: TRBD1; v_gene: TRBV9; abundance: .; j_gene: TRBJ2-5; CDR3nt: TGTGCCAGCAGCCCCGGGACAGGGAGGGTCCGAGAGACCCAGTACTTC; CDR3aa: CASSPGTGRVRETQYF
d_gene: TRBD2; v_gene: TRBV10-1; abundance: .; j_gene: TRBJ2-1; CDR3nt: TGCGCCAGCAGTTCTAGCGGGAGTGACAATGAGCAGTTCTTC; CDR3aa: CASSSSGSDNEQFF
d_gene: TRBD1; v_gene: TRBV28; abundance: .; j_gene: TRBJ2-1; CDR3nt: TGTGCCAGCAGTCAATCCCGGACAGGGTGGTTCGAGCAGTTCTTC; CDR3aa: CASSQSRTGWFEQFF
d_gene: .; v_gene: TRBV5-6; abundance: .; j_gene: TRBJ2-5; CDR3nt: TGTGCCAGCAGCTTGCTTGCCACAAGGGGGTCAGAGACCCAGTACTTC; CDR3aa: CASSLLATRGSETQYF
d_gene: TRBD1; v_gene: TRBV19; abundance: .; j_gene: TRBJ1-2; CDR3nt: TGTGCCAGTAGCTGGCCGGGACAGGGGATGAACTATGGCTACACCTTC; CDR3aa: CASSWPGQGMNYGYTF
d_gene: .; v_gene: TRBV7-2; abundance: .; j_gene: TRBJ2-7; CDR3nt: TGTGCCAGCAGCTTCCCCTACTACGAGCAGTACTTC; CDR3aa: CASSFPYYEQYF
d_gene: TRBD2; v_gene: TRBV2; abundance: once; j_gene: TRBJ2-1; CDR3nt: TGTGCCAGCAGCTCAATACTAGCGGAGGATTACAATGAGCAGTTCTTC; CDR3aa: CASSSILAEDYNEQFF
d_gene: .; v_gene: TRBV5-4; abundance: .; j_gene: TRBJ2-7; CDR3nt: TGTGCCAGCAGCTTGAACTTAGAGTACGAGCAGTACTTC; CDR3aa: CASSLNLEYEQYF
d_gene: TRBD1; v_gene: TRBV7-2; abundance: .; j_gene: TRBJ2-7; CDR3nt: TGTGCCAGCAGCCCTCCGGACAGGGGATACTACGAGCAGTACTTC; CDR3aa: CASSPPDRGYYEQYF
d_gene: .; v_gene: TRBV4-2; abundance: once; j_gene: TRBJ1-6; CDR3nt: TGTGCCAGCAGCCAACTATTTAATTCACCCCTCCACTTT; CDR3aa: CASSQLFNSPLHF
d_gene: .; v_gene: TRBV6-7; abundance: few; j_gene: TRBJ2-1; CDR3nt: TGTGCCAGCAGTTATTTAAGGGAATTAGGACTATTAAATGAGCAGTTCTTC; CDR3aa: CASSYLRELGLLNEQFF
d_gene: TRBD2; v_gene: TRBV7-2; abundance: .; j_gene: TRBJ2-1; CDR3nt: TGTGCCAGCAGCTTAGCGGGGGGGTTCTCCAATGAGCAGTTCTTC; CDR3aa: CASSLAGGFSNEQFF
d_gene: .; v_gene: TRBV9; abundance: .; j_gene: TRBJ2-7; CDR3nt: TGTGCCAGCAGCGTAGCTCCGACATCCTCTATCTACGAGCAGTACTTC; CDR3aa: CASSVAPTSSIYEQYF
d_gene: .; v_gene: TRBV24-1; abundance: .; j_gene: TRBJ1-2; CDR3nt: TGTGCCACCAGTGATTCGGACATCCGAAATGGCTACACCTTC; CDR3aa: CATSDSDIRNGYTF
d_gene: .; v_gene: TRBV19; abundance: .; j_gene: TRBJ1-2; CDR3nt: TGTGCCAGTAGCCGTGCCCGGGAGGTGGTCTACACCTTC; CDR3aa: CASSRAREVVYTF
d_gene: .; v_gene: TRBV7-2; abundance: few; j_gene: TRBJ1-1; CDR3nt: TGTGCCAGCAGCTTAGGACCCCCGGAGGGAGCTTTCTTT; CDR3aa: CASSLGPPEGAFF
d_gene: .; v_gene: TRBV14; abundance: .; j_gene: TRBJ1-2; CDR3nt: TGTGCCAGCAGCCAAACAGGGTTTGACGGCTACACCTTC; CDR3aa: CASSQTGFDGYTF
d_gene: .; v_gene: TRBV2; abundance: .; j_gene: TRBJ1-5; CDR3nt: TGTGCCAGCACTTCACTTGGACAGCCCTCAGAGCCCCAGCATTTT; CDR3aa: CASTSLGQPSEPQHF
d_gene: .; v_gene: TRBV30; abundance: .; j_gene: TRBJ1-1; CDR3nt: TGTGCCGGGGGGCGGGGAGGCGGAACTGAAGCTTTCTTT; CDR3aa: CAGGRGGGTEAFF
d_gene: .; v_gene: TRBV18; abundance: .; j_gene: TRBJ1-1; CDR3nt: TGTGCCAGCTCACCCGGTGCTAACACTGAAGCTTTCTTT; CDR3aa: CASSPGANTEAFF
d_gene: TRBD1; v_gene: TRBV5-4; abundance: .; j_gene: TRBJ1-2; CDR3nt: TGTGCCAGCAGCTCGGACACAGGGGTAGATGGCTACACCTTC; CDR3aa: CASSSDTGVDGYTF
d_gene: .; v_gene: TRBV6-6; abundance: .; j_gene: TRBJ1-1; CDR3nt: TGTGCCAGCAGTTACTCGACAGCGAACACTGAAGCTTTCTTT; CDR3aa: CASSYSTANTEAFF
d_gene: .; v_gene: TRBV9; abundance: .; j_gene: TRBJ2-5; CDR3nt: TGTGCCAGCAGCGCTCCGATAACAGGGCCGAATGTCCAAGAGACCCAGTACTTC; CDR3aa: CASSAPITGPNVQETQYF
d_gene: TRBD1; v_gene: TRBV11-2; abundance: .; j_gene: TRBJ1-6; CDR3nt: TGTGCCAGCAGCTCCAGGGGGCCGGATTCACCCCTCCACTTT; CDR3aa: CASSSRGPDSPLHF
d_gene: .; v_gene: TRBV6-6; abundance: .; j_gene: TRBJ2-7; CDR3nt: TGTGCCAGCAGATCCGGGACTTCTGGGAACTACGAGCAGTACTTC; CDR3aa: CASRSGTSGNYEQYF
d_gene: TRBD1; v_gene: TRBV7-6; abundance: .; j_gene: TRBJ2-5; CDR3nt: TGTGCCAGCAGCTTCGACAGGGGCTTACAAGAGACCCAGTACTTC; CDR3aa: CASSFDRGLQETQYF
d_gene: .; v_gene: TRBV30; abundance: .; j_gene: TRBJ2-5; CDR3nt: TGTGCCTGGAGTGCCTCCGGAGAGACCCAGTACTTC; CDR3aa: CAWSASGETQYF
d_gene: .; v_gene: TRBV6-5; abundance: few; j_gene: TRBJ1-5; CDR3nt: TGTGCCAGCAGTATAGGAGGGGTGGTCAATCAGCCCCAGCATTTT; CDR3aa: CASSIGGVVNQPQHF
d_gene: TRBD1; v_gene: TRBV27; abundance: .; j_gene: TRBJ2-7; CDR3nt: TGTGCCAGCAGAAACAGGGGTTTGGCATACGAGCAGTACTTC; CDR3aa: CASRNRGLAYEQYF
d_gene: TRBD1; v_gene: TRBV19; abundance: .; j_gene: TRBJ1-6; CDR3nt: TGTGCCAGTAGAAAACCGGGACAGGCTAATTCACCCCTCCACTTT; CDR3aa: CASRKPGQANSPLHF